A selection of T cell receptor beta chains follows, all from one sample in a study of blood T cell repertoires in COVID-19. TCRdb's table, derived via immunoSEQ multiplex PCR, lists solely in-frame clones and lacks some. The data show under 150,000 clones, with 75% to 90% seen just once and 2% to 2.5% held by the top ten. Material for sequencing was PBMCs or T cells enriched from blood (not recorded which). These receptors originate from a woman between 45 and 60 years old who had recovered from COVID-19. CDR3s include the opening cysteine and the closing phenylalanine or tryptophan. The D gene is left open where the match is weak. Rows may omit the clone size; those that give it use once, few, many or a size class.

j_call | d_call | v_call | clone_size | cdr3_aa | cdr3_nt
TRBJ2-5 | - | TRBV18 | - | CASSLLPANLAEETQYF | TGTGCCAGCTCACTACTTCCAGCCAATTTGGCGGAAGAGACCCAGTACTTC
TRBJ2-5 | TRBD1 | TRBV5-1 | - | CASSRDREQETQYF | TGCGCCAGCAGCCGGGACAGGGAACAAGAGACCCAGTACTTC
TRBJ1-3 | TRBD1 | TRBV5-1 | - | CASSRGQVSGNTIYF | TGCGCCAGCAGCCGCGGACAGGTCTCTGGAAACACCATATATTTT
TRBJ1-1 | - | TRBV3-1/TRBV3-2 | once | CASNFGGTLMNTEAFF | TGTGCCAGCAACTTCGGGGGGACCCTCATGAACACTGAAGCTTTCTTT
TRBJ1-2 | TRBD1 | TRBV20-1 | - | CSASGTGDNYGYTF | TGCAGTGCTAGTGGGACAGGGGACAACTATGGCTACACCTTC
TRBJ2-7 | - | TRBV28 | - | CASSPYYEQYF | TGTGCCAGCAGCCCCTATTACGAGCAGTACTTC
TRBJ2-7 | TRBD1 | TRBV5-5 | - | CASSWGQGAYEQYF | TGTGCCAGCAGCTGGGGACAGGGGGCATACGAGCAGTACTTC
TRBJ1-3 | - | TRBV7-3 | few | CASSPGGSGNTIYF | TGTGCCAGCAGCCCTGGGGGGTCTGGAAACACCATATATTTT
TRBJ1-2 | TRBD1 | TRBV5-1 | few | CASSSTLTGGSYGYTF | TGCGCCAGCAGCTCTACTCTGACAGGGGGAAGCTATGGCTACACCTTC
TRBJ2-3 | - | TRBV5-1 | - | CASTALASTDTQYF | TGCGCCAGCACTGCGTTAGCTAGCACAGATACGCAGTATTTT
TRBJ2-5 | - | TRBV6-1 | - | CASSEARLPQKTQYF | TGTGCCAGCAGTGAAGCTCGCCTACCTCAAAAGACCCAGTACTTC
TRBJ2-5 | TRBD2 | TRBV7-3 | - | CASSMSSGGKETQYF | TGTGCCAGCAGCATGTCTAGCGGGGGAAAAGAGACCCAGTACTTC
TRBJ2-1 | - | TRBV20-1 | - | CSASSQNNEQFF | TGCAGTGCTAGTTCACAAAACAATGAGCAGTTCTTC
TRBJ1-2 | TRBD1 | TRBV25-1 | - | CASSTIGTGDYGYTF | TGTGCCAGCAGTACCATAGGGACAGGGGACTATGGCTACACCTTC
TRBJ2-5 | TRBD1 | TRBV6-2/TRBV6-3 | - | CASSWDRRGETQYF | TGTGCCAGCAGTTGGGACAGGCGGGGAGAGACCCAGTACTTC
TRBJ2-3 | TRBD1 | TRBV4-1 | once | CASSHGRDRGTDTQYF | TGCGCCAGCAGCCATGGCCGGGACAGGGGCACAGATACGCAGTATTTT
TRBJ2-7 | TRBD1 | TRBV7-6 | few | CASSTSTGGGYEQYF | TGTGCCAGCAGCACTTCGACAGGGGGAGGGTACGAGCAGTACTTC
TRBJ1-1 | TRBD1 | TRBV9 | - | CASSVGTGPMNTEAFF | TGTGCCAGCAGCGTAGGGACAGGTCCCATGAACACTGAAGCTTTCTTT
TRBJ2-4 | - | TRBV7-2 | - | CASSPPLGSGYRDIQYF | TGTGCCAGCAGCCCGCCTCTGGGGTCAGGGTATAGGGACATTCAGTACTTC
TRBJ2-7 | TRBD1 | TRBV11-2 | - | CASSLAHRGPYEQYF | TGTGCCAGCAGCTTAGCGCACAGGGGGCCCTACGAGCAGTACTTC
TRBJ1-2 | TRBD1 | TRBV7-8 | - | CASWAPGQGFHGYTF | TGTGCCAGCTGGGCCCCGGGACAGGGGTTCCATGGCTACACCTTC
TRBJ1-4 | TRBD1 | TRBV25-1 | - | CASSEWGQGSEKLFF | TGTGCCAGCAGTGAATGGGGACAGGGGTCCGAAAAACTGTTTTTT
TRBJ1-2 | TRBD1 | TRBV5-1 | - | CASSTWTGGAYGYTF | TGCGCCAGCAGCACCTGGACAGGGGGCGCCTATGGCTACACCTTC
TRBJ1-2 | TRBD1 | TRBV7-9 | - | CASSLGQGGYTF | TGTGCCAGCAGCCTTGGACAGGGCGGCTACACCTTC
TRBJ1-4 | - | TRBV18 | - | CASSPETENEKLFF | TGTGCCAGCTCACCAGAGACGGAGAATGAAAAACTGTTTTTT
TRBJ1-1 | - | TRBV6-5 | few | CASSPADRLNTEAFF | TGTGCCAGCAGTCCAGCGGACCGGTTGAACACTGAAGCTTTCTTT
TRBJ2-7 | TRBD1 | TRBV7-2 | - | CASSFSDDRVSNEQYF | TGTGCCAGCAGCTTTTCCGACGACAGGGTCTCGAACGAGCAGTACTTC
TRBJ2-7 | TRBD1 | TRBV19 | - | CASSKQGLGEQYF | TGTGCCAGTAGTAAACAGGGGCTGGGCGAGCAGTACTTC
TRBJ2-5 | TRBD1 | TRBV11-2 | - | CASSPRTGQETQYF | TGTGCCAGCAGCCCACGGACAGGACAAGAGACCCAGTACTTC
TRBJ1-2 | - | TRBV27 | - | CASSLGQFYGYTF | TGTGCCAGCAGTTTAGGGCAGTTCTATGGCTACACCTTC
TRBJ1-1 | - | TRBV11-3 | - | CASSGAGGNTEAFF | TGTGCCAGCAGCGGAGCGGGGGGGAACACTGAAGCTTTCTTT
TRBJ1-1 | - | TRBV7-2 | - | CASSLVSGRGTEAFF | TGTGCCAGCAGCTTAGTATCCGGCCGGGGCACTGAAGCTTTCTTT
TRBJ2-1 | TRBD2 | TRBV7-2 | once | CASRRLAGGLDEQFF | TGTGCCAGCAGGCGCCTAGCGGGGGGGCTTGATGAGCAGTTCTTC
TRBJ1-5 | - | TRBV4-1 | few | CASSDSRLGQPQHF | TGCGCCAGCAGCGATAGCCGACTTGGGCAGCCCCAGCATTTT
TRBJ2-2 | - | TRBV15 | - | CATGRGPTGELFF | TGTGCCACCGGTCGAGGGCCAACCGGGGAGCTGTTTTTT
TRBJ1-6 | - | TRBV7-9 | - | CASSSLNSPLHF | TGTGCCAGCAGCTCTCTTAATTCACCCCTCCACTTT
TRBJ1-6 | - | TRBV21-1 | - | CASSKALSRSSYNSPLHF | TGTGCCAGCAGCAAAGCGCTTTCCAGAAGCTCCTATAATTCACCCCTCCACTTT
TRBJ1-5 | - | TRBV7-8 | once | CASSSYGGNQPQHF | TGTGCCAGCAGCTCCTACGGGGGCAATCAGCCCCAGCATTTT
TRBJ2-7 | - | TRBV7-9 | - | CASSSTDRTTNEQYF | TGTGCCAGCAGCTCAACCGACCGGACGACTAACGAGCAGTACTTC
TRBJ2-7 | - | TRBV7-9 | - | CASSSPRGKEQYF | TGTGCCAGCAGCTCCCCGAGGGGGAAAGAGCAGTACTTC
TRBJ2-6 | - | TRBV27 | - | CASSHRDLRGGANVLTF | TGTGCCAGCAGTCACAGGGACCTGCGCGGTGGGGCCAACGTCCTGACTTTC
TRBJ1-5 | - | TRBV2 | - | CASNFKQGVGNQPQHF | TGTGCCAGCAATTTCAAACAGGGCGTCGGCAATCAGCCCCAGCATTTT
TRBJ1-6 | TRBD1 | TRBV5-8 | few | CASSRTGGSPLHF | TGTGCCAGCAGCAGGACAGGCGGTTCACCCCTCCACTTT
TRBJ2-5 | TRBD1 | TRBV7-9 | - | CASSLKGTGPIQETQYF | TGTGCCAGCAGCTTAAAGGGGACAGGACCAATCCAAGAGACCCAGTACTTC
TRBJ2-7 | - | TRBV7-8 | few | CASRSGGPLYEQYF | TGTGCCAGCAGGTCCGGGGGGCCTCTCTACGAGCAGTACTTC
TRBJ2-1 | - | TRBV4-3 | - | CASSQDGQGSNNEQFF | TGCGCCAGCAGCCAAGACGGGCAGGGCAGCAACAATGAGCAGTTCTTC
TRBJ2-1 | TRBD1 | TRBV6-5 | - | CASNLMTGGEQFF | TGTGCCAGCAACCTTATGACAGGGGGAGAGCAGTTCTTC
TRBJ2-2 | - | TRBV5-1 | - | CASSFAGPMNTGELFF | TGCGCCAGCAGCTTTGCGGGGCCAATGAACACCGGGGAGCTGTTTTTT
TRBJ1-2 | - | TRBV5-6 | few | CASSPTVPHEANYGYTF | TGTGCCAGCAGCCCGACGGTTCCCCATGAGGCTAACTATGGCTACACCTTC
TRBJ1-6 | TRBD1 | TRBV2 | - | CASRARTGSDSPLHF | TGTGCCAGCAGGGCTCGGACAGGGTCGGATTCACCCCTCCACTTT
TRBJ1-1 | - | TRBV9 | - | CASSGRAAGTEAFF | TGTGCCAGCAGTGGGAGGGCAGCCGGGACTGAAGCTTTCTTT
TRBJ2-7 | - | TRBV4-3 | - | CASSQVSVGTRGDEQYF | TGCGCCAGCAGCCAAGTCTCGGTAGGGACAAGGGGCGACGAGCAGTACTTC
TRBJ2-7 | TRBD2 | TRBV7-9 | once | CASSPLAGIAYEQYF | TGTGCCAGCAGCCCACTAGCGGGTATAGCCTACGAGCAGTACTTC
TRBJ1-1 | TRBD1 | TRBV5-5 | - | CASRIHRGLNDEAFF | TGTGCCAGCAGGATACACAGGGGGCTTAATGATGAAGCTTTCTTT
TRBJ2-5 | - | TRBV27 | - | CASSLDARGSGSQYF | TGTGCCAGCAGTTTAGATGCTCGAGGTTCTGGGTCCCAGTACTTC
TRBJ2-7 | - | TRBV4-1 | few | CASSQGTGLSYEQYF | TGCGCCAGCAGCCAAGGAACAGGGCTCTCCTACGAGCAGTACTTC
TRBJ2-7 | - | TRBV11-2 | few | CASSLGQYSYEQYF | TGTGCCAGCAGCTTGGGGCAGTACTCCTACGAGCAGTACTTC
TRBJ1-2 | TRBD1 | TRBV29-1 | once | CSVHGQGYGYTF | TGCAGCGTCCATGGACAGGGCTACGGCTACACCTTC
TRBJ2-7 | - | TRBV4-1 | - | CASSHPPGGGYEQYF | TGCGCCAGCAGTCACCCACCAGGGGGAGGATACGAGCAGTACTTC